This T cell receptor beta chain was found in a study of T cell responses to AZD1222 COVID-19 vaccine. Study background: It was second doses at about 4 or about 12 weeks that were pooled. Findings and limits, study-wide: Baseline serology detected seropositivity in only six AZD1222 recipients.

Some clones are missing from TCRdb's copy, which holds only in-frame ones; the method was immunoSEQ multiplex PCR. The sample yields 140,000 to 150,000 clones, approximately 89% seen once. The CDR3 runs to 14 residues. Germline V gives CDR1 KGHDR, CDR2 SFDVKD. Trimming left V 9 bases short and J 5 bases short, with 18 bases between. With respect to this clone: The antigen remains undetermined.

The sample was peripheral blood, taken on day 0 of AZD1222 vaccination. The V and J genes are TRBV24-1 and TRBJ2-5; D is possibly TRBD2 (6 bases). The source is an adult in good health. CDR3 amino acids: CATAKGGVVETQYF. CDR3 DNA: TGTGCCACCGCAAAAGGAGGGGTTGTGGAGACCCAGTACTTC.